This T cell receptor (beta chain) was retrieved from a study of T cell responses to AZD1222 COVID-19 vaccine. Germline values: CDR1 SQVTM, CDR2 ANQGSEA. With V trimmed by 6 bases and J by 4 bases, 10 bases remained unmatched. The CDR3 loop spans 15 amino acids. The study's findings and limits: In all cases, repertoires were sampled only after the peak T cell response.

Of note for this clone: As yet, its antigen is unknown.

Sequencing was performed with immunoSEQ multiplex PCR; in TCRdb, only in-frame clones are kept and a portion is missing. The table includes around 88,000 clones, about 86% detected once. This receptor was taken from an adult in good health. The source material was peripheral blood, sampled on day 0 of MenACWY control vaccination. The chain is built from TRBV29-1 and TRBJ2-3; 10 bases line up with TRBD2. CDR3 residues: CSVAKGLAIADTQYF. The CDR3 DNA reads TGCAGCGTGGCTAAGGGACTAGCGATCGCAGATACGCAGTATTTT.